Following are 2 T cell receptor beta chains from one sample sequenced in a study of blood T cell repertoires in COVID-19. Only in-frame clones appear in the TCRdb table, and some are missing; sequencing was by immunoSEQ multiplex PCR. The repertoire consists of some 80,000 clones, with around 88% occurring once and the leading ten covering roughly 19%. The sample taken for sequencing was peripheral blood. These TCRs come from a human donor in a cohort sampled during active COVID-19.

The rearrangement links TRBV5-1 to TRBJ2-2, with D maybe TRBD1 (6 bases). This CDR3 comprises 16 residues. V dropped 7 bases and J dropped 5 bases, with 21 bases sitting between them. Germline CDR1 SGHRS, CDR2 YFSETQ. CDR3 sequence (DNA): TGCGCCAGCGGAGAGGCAGCGAGCAGGGGAACCGGGGAGCTGTTTTTT. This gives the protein CASGEAASRGTGELFF. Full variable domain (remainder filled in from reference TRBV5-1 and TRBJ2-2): KAGVTQTPRYLIKTRGQQVTLSCSPISGHRSVSWYQQTPGQGLQFLFEYFSETQRNKGNFPGRFSGRQFSNSRSEMNVSTLELGDSALYLCASGEAASRGTGELFFGEGSRLTVL.

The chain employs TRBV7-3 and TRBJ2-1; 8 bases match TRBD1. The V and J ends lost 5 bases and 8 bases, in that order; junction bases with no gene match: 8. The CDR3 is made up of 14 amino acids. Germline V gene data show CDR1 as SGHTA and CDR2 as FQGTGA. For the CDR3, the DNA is TGTGCCAGCAGCCACGGGACAGGTAGTCATGAGCAGTTCTTC. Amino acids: CASSHGTGSHEQFF. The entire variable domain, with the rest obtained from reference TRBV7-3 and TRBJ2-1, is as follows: GAGVSQTPSNKVTEKGKYVELRCDPISGHTALYWYRQSLGQGPEFLIYFQGTGAADDSGLPNDRFFAVRPEGSVSTLKIQRTERGDSAVYLCASSHGTGSHEQFFGPGTRLTVL.